Listed below are T cell receptor beta chains from one sample, sequenced in a study of blood T cells in healthy people across ages. MiXCR, applied by TCRdb to the 5' RACE reads, yields one record per CDR3 protein. The profile shows about 670,000 distinct CDR3 sequences, 40% to 50% of them singletons. Sequencing was carried out using blood. Source of these receptors: an elderly man in good health. Both conserved end residues are part of each CDR3. D genes are given only for firm matches. Only part of the rows carry a size: once, few, many, or a class if the clone is expanded.

clone_size	v_call	d_call	j_call	cdr3_nt	cdr3_aa
.	TRBV12-3/TRBV12-4	.	TRBJ2-6	TGTGCCAGCAGTCGGACATCGGGTATTACTGGGGCCAACGTCCTGACTTTC	CASSRTSGITGANVLTF
once	TRBV11-3	TRBD1	TRBJ2-1	TGTGCCAGTAGCTTAAGCGGGACAGGGTGGGGTAATGAGCAGTTCTTC	CASSLSGTGWGNEQFF
.	TRBV27	.	TRBJ2-1	TGTGCCAGCTTTCAAGGGGGGAAGTTTCGCGATGAGCAGTTCTTC	CASFQGGKFRDEQFF
.	TRBV28	.	TRBJ2-7	TGTGCCAGCAGTTTACCCCCTTTTGGAACCTACGAGCAGTACTTC	CASSLPPFGTYEQYF
.	TRBV7-9	.	TRBJ1-1	TGTGCCAGCAGCTTACTAACCGGGACACCTTACACTGAAGCTTTCTTT	CASSLLTGTPYTEAFF
.	TRBV7-2	.	TRBJ2-2	TGTGCCAGCAGCCCCCTAGGGTTCGGGGAGCTGTTTTTT	CASSPLGFGELFF
.	TRBV29-1	TRBD1	TRBJ2-3	TGCAGCGTTGTCCAGGGGGTTGACTTGGATACGCAGTATTTT	CSVVQGVDLDTQYF
few	TRBV2	.	TRBJ2-5	TGTGCCAGCGACGCTTGGCAAGAGACCCAGTACTTC	CASDAWQETQYF
few	TRBV11-1	.	TRBJ1-6	TGTGCCAGCAGCGCGGGACAAAACAATTCACCCCTCCACTTT	CASSAGQNNSPLHF
.	TRBV19	.	TRBJ1-2	TGTGCCAGTAGTTCAAACAGGGAGGAAGACTATGGCTACACCTTC	CASSSNREEDYGYTF
few	TRBV7-2	.	TRBJ2-1	TGTGCCAGCAGCCCTACCGGGACTGTTAATGTGCAGTTCTTC	CASSPTGTVNVQFF
.	TRBV5-6	TRBD2	TRBJ2-1	TGTGCCAGCAGCTTGTTCGGACTAGCCTACAATGAGCAGTTCTTC	CASSLFGLAYNEQFF
.	TRBV14	.	TRBJ1-3	TGTGCCAGCAGCCAAGTCCCAGCTGGAAACACCATATATTTT	CASSQVPAGNTIYF
.	TRBV7-2	TRBD2	TRBJ2-5	TGTGCCAGCAGCCTTTTAAGGGCGGGAGGGGGGAACAATGAGCAGTACTTC	CASSLLRAGGGNNEQYF
.	TRBV29-1	TRBD1	TRBJ2-7	TGCAGCGTTGTATATGGGGACAGGGGTTCCTACGAGCAGTACTTC	CSVVYGDRGSYEQYF
few	TRBV7-3	.	TRBJ2-1	TGTGCCAGCAGCTTAACTTCACTAGCTGCCAATGAGCAGTTCTTC	CASSLTSLAANEQFF
many	TRBV7-2	TRBD2	TRBJ2-3	TGTGCCAGCAGTCCTGTTAGCGGGGGTCGCACAGATACGCAGTATTTT	CASSPVSGGRTDTQYF
once	TRBV20-1	TRBD2	TRBJ2-3	TGCAGTGCTAGATTTCGAGCGAGCGGGGATCGCACAGATACGCAGTATTTT	CSARFRASGDRTDTQYF
.	TRBV6-1	TRBD1	TRBJ2-3	TGTGCCAGCAGTCCTCGGACAGGGGGCCGAGTCGATACGCAGTATTTT	CASSPRTGGRVDTQYF
.	TRBV10-3	TRBD2	TRBJ2-5	TGTGCCATCCAGCGGGGGGGCCCACAAGAGACCCAGTACTTC	CAIQRGGPQETQYF
.	TRBV20-1	.	TRBJ2-7	TGCAGTGCTAGAGATTTCCAGGGCGGCCCCTACGAGCAGTACTTC	CSARDFQGGPYEQYF
few	TRBV12-3/TRBV12-4	.	TRBJ2-2	TGTGCCAGCAGTTCCGACAGGCGCAACACCGGGGAGCTGTTTTTT	CASSSDRRNTGELFF
.	TRBV6-2/TRBV6-3	.	TRBJ1-4	TGTGCCAGCAGACCCGCGGGGCCAACTAATGAAAAACTGTTTTTT	CASRPAGPTNEKLFF
.	TRBV15	.	TRBJ2-2	TGTGCCACCAGTCGCGCAGGGGACACCGGGGAGCTGTTTTTT	CATSRAGDTGELFF
.	TRBV7-3	TRBD2	TRBJ2-3	TGTGCCAGCAGCACCCGGGGTAGCGGGAGAAGGGATACGCAGTATTTT	CASSTRGSGRRDTQYF
.	TRBV2	.	TRBJ2-3	TGTGCCAGCAGTGAGGGGGGAGAAGGGACAGATACGCAGTATTTT	CASSEGGEGTDTQYF
.	TRBV6-2/TRBV6-3	TRBD1	TRBJ2-1	TGTGCCAGCAGGGACAGGGCCTACAATGAGCAGTTCTTC	CASRDRAYNEQFF
once	TRBV12-3/TRBV12-4	.	TRBJ1-2	TGTGCCAGCAGCCTTTCCAGCCAGGGCTATGGCTACACCTTC	CASSLSSQGYGYTF
.	TRBV11-2	.	TRBJ1-2	TGTGCCAGCAGCTTAGGGGGACGGCCTCACTATGGCTACACCTTC	CASSLGGRPHYGYTF
.	TRBV4-1	.	TRBJ1-2	TGCGCCAGCAGCCAACCGAACCAGGGGCACTATGGCTACACCTTC	CASSQPNQGHYGYTF
.	TRBV12-3/TRBV12-4	TRBD1	TRBJ1-5	TGTGCCAGCAGTTTTGACAGGGGGGTAACTCAGCCCCAGCATTTT	CASSFDRGVTQPQHF
few	TRBV28	TRBD1	TRBJ1-2	TGTGCCAGCAGTCCCGGACAGGGAGCTAACTATGGCTACACCTTC	CASSPGQGANYGYTF
few	TRBV27	.	TRBJ2-7	TGTGCCAGCAGCCCCGGGGAGAGGAGTTCCTACGAGCAGTACTTC	CASSPGERSSYEQYF
.	TRBV7-9	.	TRBJ2-7	TGTGCCAGCAGCCCAGACGGGGAGTCCTACGAGCAGTACTTC	CASSPDGESYEQYF
.	TRBV28	TRBD1	TRBJ2-7	TGTGCCAGCAGCGCCCCTGGGACAGGGCACTACAATGAGCAGTACTTC	CASSAPGTGHYNEQYF
.	TRBV3-1	.	TRBJ1-4	TGTGCCAGCAGCTATACAGGGTCAGCTAATGAAAAACTGTTTTTT	CASSYTGSANEKLFF
.	TRBV6-2/TRBV6-3	.	TRBJ1-1	TGTGCCAGCAGCCCCGGCGGCAGCCGATACACTGAAGCTTTCTTT	CASSPGGSRYTEAFF
.	TRBV27	TRBD2	TRBJ2-3	TGTGCCAGCAGTTCTACAAAGCGGTGGTCCGGGACTAGCGGTGTATCTAGCACAGATACGCAGTATTTT	CASSSTKRWSGTSGVSSTDTQYF
.	TRBV6-2/TRBV6-3	TRBD1	TRBJ2-2	TGTGCCAGCAGTTACGGGACAGGCCTGGGGACCGGGGAGCTGTTTTTT	CASSYGTGLGTGELFF
many	TRBV11-3	.	TRBJ2-7	TGTGCCAGCAGCTTAGAGGGGGGAGAGCAGTACTTC	CASSLEGGEQYF
few	TRBV29-1	TRBD1	TRBJ2-7	TGCAGCGCCGAGGACAGGGGAGCCCACGAGCAGTACTTC	CSAEDRGAHEQYF
once	TRBV4-3	.	TRBJ1-1	TGCGCCAGCAGCCAAGAATTCAGGGAGAACACTGAAGCTTTCTTT	CASSQEFRENTEAFF
few	TRBV15	.	TRBJ2-3	TGTGCCACCAGCAGAGCAGGGAAAGATACGCAGTATTTT	CATSRAGKDTQYF
.	TRBV10-3	.	TRBJ1-6	TGTGCCATCAGTGAGTCAGGCAGGTCAAATTCACCCCTCCACTTT	CAISESGRSNSPLHF
many	TRBV7-2	.	TRBJ2-3	TGTGCCAGCAGCTTAGTTTTTGGGGGCGAAAATGTTGCGGATACGCAGTATTTT	CASSLVFGGENVADTQYF
.	TRBV12-3/TRBV12-4	TRBD2	TRBJ2-5	TGTGCCAGCAGTGGGACTAGCTCGGAGACCCAGTACTTC	CASSGTSSETQYF
.	TRBV5-1	.	TRBJ2-1	TGCGCCAGCAGACCCCTCCCCAGGGCCCACAATGAGCAGTTCTTC	CASRPLPRAHNEQFF
.	TRBV5-5	.	TRBJ2-5	TGTGCCAGCAGCTTTTACGGGGAATTCCGAGAGACCCAGTACTTC	CASSFYGEFRETQYF
.	TRBV5-1	TRBD1	TRBJ2-1	TGCGCCGGCAGCTCACAACCCTCTTCCAGGGGGCGCTTGGGCAATGAGCAGTTCTTC	CAGSSQPSSRGRLGNEQFF
.	TRBV27	TRBD2	TRBJ2-3	TGTGCCAGCAGCTTTGGAGGGGCGCGCCGGGGACTAGTCGGCACAGATACGCAGTATTTT	CASSFGGARRGLVGTDTQYF
.	TRBV9	TRBD2	TRBJ2-1	TGTGCCAGCAGCCAGACCCTAGCGGGAGGGCCCACCGATGAGCAGTTCTTC	CASSQTLAGGPTDEQFF
.	TRBV2	.	TRBJ1-2	TGTGCCAGCAGTGAAAAGAGCTATGGCTACACCTTC	CASSEKSYGYTF
few	TRBV28	.	TRBJ2-1	TGTGCCAGCAGTTTATCGACTCGCTCCTACAATGAGCAGTTCTTC	CASSLSTRSYNEQFF
.	TRBV5-1	TRBD2	TRBJ2-4	TGCGCCAGCAGCTTGGCCGTTAGCGGGAGTGGTGAGCAGTACTTC	CASSLAVSGSGEQYF
few	TRBV6-2/TRBV6-3	TRBD1	TRBJ2-5	TGTGCCAGCAGTTATATGGGGGACAGGAAAGAGACCCAGTACTTC	CASSYMGDRKETQYF
.	TRBV4-1	TRBD2	TRBJ2-1	TGCGCCAGCAGCCAAGAAGGCCTAGCGGACTACAATGAGCAGTTCTTC	CASSQEGLADYNEQFF
once	TRBV12-3/TRBV12-4	TRBD1	TRBJ2-7	TGTGCCAGCAGGCGACAGGGGTTCGACGAGCAGTACTTC	CASRRQGFDEQYF
.	TRBV7-2	.	TRBJ2-2	TGTGCCAGCAGACCCAGGGAGGCCACGAACACCGGGGAGCTGTTTTTT	CASRPREATNTGELFF
few	TRBV29-1	TRBD1	TRBJ1-2	TGCAGCGTCTCGACAGGGAGGGATGGCTACACCTTC	CSVSTGRDGYTF
.	TRBV14	.	TRBJ2-2	TGTGCCAGCAGCCCCCGGGGCCCTATTTCCACCGGGGAGCTGTTTTTT	CASSPRGPISTGELFF